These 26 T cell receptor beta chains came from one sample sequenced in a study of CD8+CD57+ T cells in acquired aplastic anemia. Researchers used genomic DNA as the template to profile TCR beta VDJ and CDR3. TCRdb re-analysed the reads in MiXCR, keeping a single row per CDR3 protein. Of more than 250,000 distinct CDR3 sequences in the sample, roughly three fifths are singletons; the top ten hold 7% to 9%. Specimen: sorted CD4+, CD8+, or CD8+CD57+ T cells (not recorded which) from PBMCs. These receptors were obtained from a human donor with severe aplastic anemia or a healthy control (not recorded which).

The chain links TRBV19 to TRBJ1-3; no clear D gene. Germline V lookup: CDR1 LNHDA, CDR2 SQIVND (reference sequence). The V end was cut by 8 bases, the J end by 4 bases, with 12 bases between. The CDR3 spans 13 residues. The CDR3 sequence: CASLPRPGNTIYF. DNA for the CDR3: TGTGCCAGTCTACCTAGGCCGGGAAACACCATATATTTT.

CDR3 in amino acids: CASSSGTTHYNEQFF. The CDR3 nucleotides read TGCGCCAGCTCCAGCGGGACCACTCACTACAATGAGCAGTTCTTC. The chain has TRBV5-1 and TRBJ2-1; 7 bases line up with TRBD2. The CDR3 loop spans 15 amino acids. From germline, CDR1 is SGHRS and CDR2 YFSETQ. J lost 3 bases, V lost 7 bases, and 10 bases had no gene match.

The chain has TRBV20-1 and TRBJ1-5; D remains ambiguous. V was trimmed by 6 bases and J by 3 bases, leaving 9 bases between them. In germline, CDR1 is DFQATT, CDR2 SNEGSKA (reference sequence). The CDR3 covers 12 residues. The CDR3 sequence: CSAGRFNQPQHF. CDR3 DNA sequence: TGCAGTGCCGGACGGTTCAATCAGCCCCAGCATTTT.

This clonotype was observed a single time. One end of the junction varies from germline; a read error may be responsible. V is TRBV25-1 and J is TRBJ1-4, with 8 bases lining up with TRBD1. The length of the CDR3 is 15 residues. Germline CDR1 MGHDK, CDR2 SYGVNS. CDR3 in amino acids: CASSEAGTGNGKPFF. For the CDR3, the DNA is TGTGCCAGCAGTGAAGCCGGGACAGGAAATGGAAAACCGTTTTTT.

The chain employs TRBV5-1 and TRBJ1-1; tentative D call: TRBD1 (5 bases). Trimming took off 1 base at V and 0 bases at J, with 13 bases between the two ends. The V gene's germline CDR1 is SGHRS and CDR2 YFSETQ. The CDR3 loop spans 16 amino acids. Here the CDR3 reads CASSLPSGTLNTEAFF. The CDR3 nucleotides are TGCGCCAGCAGCTTGCCTAGCGGGACCTTGAACACTGAAGCTTTCTTT.

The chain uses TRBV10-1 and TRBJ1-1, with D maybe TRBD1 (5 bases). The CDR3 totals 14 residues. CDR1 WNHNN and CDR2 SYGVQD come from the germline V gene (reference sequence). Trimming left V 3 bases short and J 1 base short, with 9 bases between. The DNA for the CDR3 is TGCGCCAGCAGTGAATCCGACAGGAACACTGAAGCTTTCTTT. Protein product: CASSESDRNTEAFF.

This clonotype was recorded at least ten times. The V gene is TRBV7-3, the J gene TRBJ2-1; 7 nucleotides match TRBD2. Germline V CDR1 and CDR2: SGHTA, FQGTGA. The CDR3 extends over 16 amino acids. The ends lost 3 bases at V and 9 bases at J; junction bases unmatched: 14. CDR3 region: CASSFRLASLVGEQFF. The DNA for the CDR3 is TGTGCCAGCAGCTTCCGACTAGCTTCACTGGTTGGTGAGCAGTTCTTC.

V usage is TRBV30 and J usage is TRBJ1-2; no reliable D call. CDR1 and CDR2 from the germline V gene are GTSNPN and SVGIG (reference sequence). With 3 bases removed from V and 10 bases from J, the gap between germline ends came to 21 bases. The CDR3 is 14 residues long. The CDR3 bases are TGTGCCTGGAGCGCGCCAGAGACAAGGATCTACTACACCTTC. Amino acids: CAWSAPETRIYYTF.

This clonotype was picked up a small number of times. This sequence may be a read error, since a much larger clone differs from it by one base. The chain's CDR3 is CANSGGGGTEAFF. DNA of the CDR3: TGTGCCAACAGCGGAGGGGGGGGCACTGAAGCTTTCTTT. This sequence joins TRBV9 and TRBJ1-1; tentative D call: TRBD1 (6 bases). Germline lookup yields CDR1 SGDLS and CDR2 YYNGEE. This CDR3 is built from 13 residues. The whole variable domain, filled in from reference TRBV9 and TRBJ1-1, reads DSGVTQTPKHLITATGQRVTLRCSPRSGDLSVYWYQQSLDQGLQFLIQYYNGEERAKGNILERFSAQQFPDLHSELNLSSLELGDSALYFCANSGGGGTEAFFGQGTRLTVV.

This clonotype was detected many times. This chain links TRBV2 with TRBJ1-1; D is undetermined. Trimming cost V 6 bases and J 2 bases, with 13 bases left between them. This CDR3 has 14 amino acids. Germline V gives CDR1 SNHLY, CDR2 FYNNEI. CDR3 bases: TGTGCCAGCAGCCTCGACCGGGAAAACACTGAAGCTTTCTTT. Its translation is CASSLDRENTEAFF.

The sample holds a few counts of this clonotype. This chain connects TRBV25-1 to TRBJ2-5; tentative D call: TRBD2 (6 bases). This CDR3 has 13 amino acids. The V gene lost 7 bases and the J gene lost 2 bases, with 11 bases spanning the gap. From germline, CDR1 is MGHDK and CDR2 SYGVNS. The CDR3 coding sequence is TGTGCCAGCACCCGGGACTTACAAGAGACCCAGTACTTC. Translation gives CASTRDLQETQYF.

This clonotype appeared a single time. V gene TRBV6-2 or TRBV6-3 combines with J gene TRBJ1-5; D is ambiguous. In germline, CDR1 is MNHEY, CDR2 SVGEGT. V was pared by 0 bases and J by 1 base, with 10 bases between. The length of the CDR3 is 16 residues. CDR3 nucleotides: TGTGCCAGCAGTTACTCGGGCCCCGCAAGCAATCAGCCCCAGCATTTT. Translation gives CASSYSGPASNQPQHF.

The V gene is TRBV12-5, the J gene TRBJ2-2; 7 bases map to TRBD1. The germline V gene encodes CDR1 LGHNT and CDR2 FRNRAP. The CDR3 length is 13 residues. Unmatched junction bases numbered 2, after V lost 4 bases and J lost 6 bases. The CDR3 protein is CASGSQGAGELFF. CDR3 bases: TGTGCTAGTGGTTCCCAGGGGGCCGGGGAGCTGTTTTTT.

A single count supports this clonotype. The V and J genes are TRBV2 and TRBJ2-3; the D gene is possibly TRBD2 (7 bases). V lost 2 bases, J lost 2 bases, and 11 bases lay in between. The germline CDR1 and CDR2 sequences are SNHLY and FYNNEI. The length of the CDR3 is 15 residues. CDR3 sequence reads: CASSELAGATDTQYF. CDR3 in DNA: TGTGCCAGCAGTGAATTGGCGGGGGCCACAGATACGCAGTATTTT.

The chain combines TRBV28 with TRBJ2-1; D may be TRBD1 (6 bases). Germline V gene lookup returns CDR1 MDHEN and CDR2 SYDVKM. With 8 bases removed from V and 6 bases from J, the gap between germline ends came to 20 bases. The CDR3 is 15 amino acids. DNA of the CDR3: TGTGCCAGCGGCAAAGGGCAGGGGTATTTCAATGAGCAGTTCTTC. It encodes CASGKGQGYFNEQFF.

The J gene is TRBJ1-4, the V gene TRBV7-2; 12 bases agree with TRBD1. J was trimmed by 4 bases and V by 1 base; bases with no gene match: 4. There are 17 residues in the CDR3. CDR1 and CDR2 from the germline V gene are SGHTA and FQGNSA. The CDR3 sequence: CASSLEGQGAFNEKLFF. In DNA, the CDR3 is TGTGCCAGCAGCTTAGAGGGACAGGGGGCGTTTAATGAAAAACTGTTTTTT.

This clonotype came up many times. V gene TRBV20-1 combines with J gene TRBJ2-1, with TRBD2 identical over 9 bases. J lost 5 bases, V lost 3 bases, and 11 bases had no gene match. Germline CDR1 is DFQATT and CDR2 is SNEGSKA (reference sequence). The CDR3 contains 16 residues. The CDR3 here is CSARARGASGNNEQFF. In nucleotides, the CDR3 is TGCAGTGCTAGGGCCAGAGGGGCTAGCGGGAACAATGAGCAGTTCTTC.

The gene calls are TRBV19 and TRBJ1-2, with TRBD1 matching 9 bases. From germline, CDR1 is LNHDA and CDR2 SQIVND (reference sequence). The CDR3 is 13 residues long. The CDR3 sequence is CAVWTGENYGYTF. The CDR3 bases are TGTGCAGTTTGGACAGGGGAGAACTATGGCTACACCTTC.

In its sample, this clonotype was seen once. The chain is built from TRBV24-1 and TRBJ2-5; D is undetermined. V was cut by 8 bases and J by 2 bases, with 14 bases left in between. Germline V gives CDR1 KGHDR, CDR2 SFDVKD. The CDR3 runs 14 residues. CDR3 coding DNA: TGTGCCACCAATGACCCCGCCAGGCAAGAGACCCAGTACTTC. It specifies CATNDPARQETQYF.

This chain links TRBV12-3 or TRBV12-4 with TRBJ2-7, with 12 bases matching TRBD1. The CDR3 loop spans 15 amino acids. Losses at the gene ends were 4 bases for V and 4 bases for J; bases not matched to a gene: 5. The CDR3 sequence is CASSSGTGGMYEQYF. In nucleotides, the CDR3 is TGTGCCAGCAGTTCCGGGACAGGGGGCATGTACGAGCAGTACTTC.

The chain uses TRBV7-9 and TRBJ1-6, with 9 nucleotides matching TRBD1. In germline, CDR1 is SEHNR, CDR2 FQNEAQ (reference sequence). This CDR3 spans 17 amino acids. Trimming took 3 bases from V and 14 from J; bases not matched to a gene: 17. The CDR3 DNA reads TGTGCCAGCAGCTTCGTGTCAGGCGGGACAGGGCTAGGGACCCTCCACTTT. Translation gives CASSFVSGGTGLGTLHF.

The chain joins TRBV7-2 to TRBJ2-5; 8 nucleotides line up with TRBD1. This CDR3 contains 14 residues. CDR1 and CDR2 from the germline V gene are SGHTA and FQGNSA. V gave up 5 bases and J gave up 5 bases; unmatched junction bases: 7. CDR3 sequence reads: CASSNDRGGETQYF. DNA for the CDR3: TGTGCCAGCAGCAATGACAGGGGTGGGGAGACCCAGTACTTC.

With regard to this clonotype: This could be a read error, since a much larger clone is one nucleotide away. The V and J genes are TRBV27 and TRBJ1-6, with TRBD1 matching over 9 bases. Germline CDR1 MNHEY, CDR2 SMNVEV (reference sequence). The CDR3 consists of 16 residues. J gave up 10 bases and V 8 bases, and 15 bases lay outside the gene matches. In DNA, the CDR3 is TGTGCCAGCGGTCCCAGGGACAGGGTAATAGGGTCACCCCTCCACTTT. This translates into CASGPRDRVIGSPLHF.

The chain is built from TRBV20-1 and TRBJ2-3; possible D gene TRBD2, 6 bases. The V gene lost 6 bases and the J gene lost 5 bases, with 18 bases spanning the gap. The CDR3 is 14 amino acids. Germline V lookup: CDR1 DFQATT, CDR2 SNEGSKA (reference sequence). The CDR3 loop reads CSAQVGGTGDTQYF. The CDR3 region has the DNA TGCAGTGCCCAGGTCGGCGGGACTGGAGATACGCAGTATTTT.

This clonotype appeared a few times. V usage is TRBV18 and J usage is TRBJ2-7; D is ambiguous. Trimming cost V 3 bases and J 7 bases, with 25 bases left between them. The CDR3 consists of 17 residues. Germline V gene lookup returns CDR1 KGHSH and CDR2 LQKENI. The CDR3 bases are TGTGCCAGCTCACCCCCAGGTTTCCTCCGGAATGTAGGTGAGCAGTACTTC. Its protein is CASSPPGFLRNVGEQYF.

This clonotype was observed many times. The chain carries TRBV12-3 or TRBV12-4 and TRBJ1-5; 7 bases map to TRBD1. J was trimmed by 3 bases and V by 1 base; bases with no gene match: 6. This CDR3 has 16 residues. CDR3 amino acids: CASSLGDRAFNQPQHF. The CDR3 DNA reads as TGTGCCAGCAGTTTAGGAGACAGGGCCTTCAATCAGCCCCAGCATTTT.